The present entry profiles one T cell receptor beta chain with its context. What it recognizes is unknown. The PCR ran on 60 Vbeta and 13 Jbeta primers. The assay was immunoSEQ multiplex PCR, and TCRdb's table has in-frame clones only and misses some. This sample's table reports over 30,000 clones. The data derive from a study of cytomegalovirus exposure and HLA in healthy donors. The overall study: Out of about 360 genotyped donors, about 81% belonged to the Caucasian-associated ancestry cluster.

Study results and limitations: A few chains linked to CMV were shown in vitro to be specific for CMV antigens. A missense DCLRE1C variant was associated with V- and J-gene trimming of TCR beta chains in a later analysis, and an independent cohort replicated the association.

The TCR comes from a middle-aged woman in good health and CMV-seropositive. Sequencing used PBMCs.

This chain's CDR3 is CASSPGADTQYF. CDR3 DNA: TGTGCCAGCAGCCCGGGGGCAGATACGCAGTATTTT. The chain employs TRBV7-2 and TRBJ2-3; possibly TRBD2 for D (6 bases). CDR3 length: 12 amino acids. The germline V gene encodes CDR1 SGHTA and CDR2 FQGNSA. Trimming pared 5 bases from V and 4 bases from J, leaving 7 bases between.